This T cell receptor (beta chain) was obtained from a study of T-cell reconstitution after alpha-beta-depleted transplantation in children (dated by TCRdb to 2016 to 2017). About the investigation overall: Using TCR repertoire profiling, the study followed T-cell immune reconstitution in a quantitative way in children after TCRalphabeta/CD19-depleted allogeneic hematopoietic cell transplantation. Broader findings and caveats from the paper: Apparently early alphabetaT-cell count recovery about two months after transplant reportedly relied on only several hundred rapidly expanded clones derived from non-depleted graft cells. The high TCRbeta diversity at day 60 in some patients was ascribed to recipient T cells and intrathymic progenitors that had survived conditioning. Over the following months the frequencies of hyperexpanded clones went down, and after one year T-cell counts and TCRbeta diversity were mostly credited to newly produced T cells.

Based on the germline V gene (reference sequence), the CDR1 and CDR2 sequences are DFQATT and SNEGSKA. From cysteine to phenylalanine, the CDR3 is 10 amino acids long. Only the CDR3 part of the read is kept: 30 bases, read in frame from the first base. V sheds 8 bases and J sheds 15 bases, leaving 17 bases between their ends. To prepare the library, PCR was applied. Sequencing relied on an Illumina HiSeq 2500. To normalize quantification of the TCRbeta repertoire, the TCR libraries were built with molecular barcoding that relied on unique molecular identifiers. TCRdb handled the public reads itself, with Q25 trimming in fastp and clone calling in MiXCR, and kept productive beta chains. Each CDR3 protein appears once, grouped with its most common genes and DNA. In all, the sample holds about 98,000 distinct CDR3 sequences, and approximately 8% of those were seen once. The ten largest make up 15% to 20% of the sample.

The treatment or condition label here, explained by the study, means: allogeneic hematopoietic cell transplantation with graft depleted of TCRalphabeta T cells and CD19 B cells. The transplant recipients were children given TCRalphabeta/CD19-depleted allogeneic hematopoietic cell grafts. Regarding this clonotype: Its antigen remains unidentified. No much larger clone is present one base from it, and per-base qualities are unavailable.

Rearrangement joined TRBV20-1 to TRBJ2-1; the D segment could be TRBD2, given 6 matching bases. Sequences were derived from PBMCs, sampled before TCRalphabeta/CD19-depleted stem cell transplant. The receptor was derived from a boy aged 2 to 10 with acute lymphoblastic leukemia, due to receive a stem cell transplant. CDR3 loop: CSSGEAPGFF. The bases are TGCAGTTCCGGGGAGGCCCCGGGGTTCTTC.